These T cell receptor beta chains were read from a single sample in a study of blood T cell repertoires in COVID-19. Repertoires were generated with immunoSEQ multiplex PCR, while TCRdb's copy carries only in-frame clones and drops some. Of about 77,000 clones listed, approximately 80% were seen once; the top ten hold approximately 4.6%. Sequenced material: peripheral blood. These receptor sequences come from a woman aged 70-85 years with acute or convalescent COVID-19. Both conserved end residues are part of each CDR3. The D gene is left open where the match is weak. Expanded clones are given a class, and other clones once, few, many or no size at all.

d_call: TRBD1; v_call: TRBV19; clone_size: NA; j_call: TRBJ1-3; cdr3_nt: TGTGCCAGTAGTGCCCCGGGACAGGCCGAATTCTCTGGAAACACCATATATTTT; cdr3_aa: CASSAPGQAEFSGNTIYF
d_call: NA; v_call: TRBV7-2; clone_size: NA; j_call: TRBJ1-2; cdr3_nt: TGTGCCAGCAGCTTAGATCCGGGTAAAAGCTATGGCTACACCTTC; cdr3_aa: CASSLDPGKSYGYTF
d_call: TRBD1; v_call: TRBV7-2; clone_size: NA; j_call: TRBJ2-7; cdr3_nt: TGTGCCAGCAGCCCTACCCAGGGGGCGTACGAGCAGTACTTC; cdr3_aa: CASSPTQGAYEQYF
d_call: TRBD1; v_call: TRBV27; clone_size: NA; j_call: TRBJ1-1; cdr3_nt: TGTGCCAGCAGTTCGGGACAGCTAAACACTGAAGCTTTCTTT; cdr3_aa: CASSSGQLNTEAFF
d_call: TRBD1; v_call: TRBV27; clone_size: NA; j_call: TRBJ1-2; cdr3_nt: TGTGCCAGCAGTTTATCGCCGACAGGGGGCAACTATGGCTACACCTTC; cdr3_aa: CASSLSPTGGNYGYTF
d_call: NA; v_call: TRBV11-2; clone_size: NA; j_call: TRBJ1-1; cdr3_nt: TGTGCCAGCAGCTTAGTGGCAGGAGCTTTCTTT; cdr3_aa: CASSLVAGAFF
d_call: TRBD1; v_call: TRBV4-3; clone_size: NA; j_call: TRBJ1-3; cdr3_nt: TGCGCCAGCAGCCAAGATCGGGGGACAGCAGGAAACACCATATATTTT; cdr3_aa: CASSQDRGTAGNTIYF
d_call: NA; v_call: TRBV7-9; clone_size: few; j_call: TRBJ1-2; cdr3_nt: TGTGCTACCTCTCGCGATGGCTACACCTTC; cdr3_aa: CATSRDGYTF
d_call: TRBD1; v_call: TRBV5-6; clone_size: few; j_call: TRBJ1-2; cdr3_nt: TGTGCCAGCAGCCCGGGGACAGTTAACCACCACTATGGCTACACCTTC; cdr3_aa: CASSPGTVNHHYGYTF
d_call: TRBD1; v_call: TRBV19; clone_size: NA; j_call: TRBJ1-6; cdr3_nt: TGTGCCAGTAGTTTGACAGGGCTTAATTCACCCCTCCACTTT; cdr3_aa: CASSLTGLNSPLHF
d_call: NA; v_call: TRBV9; clone_size: NA; j_call: TRBJ2-2; cdr3_nt: TGTGCCAGCAGCGATGGGGAGGCCGGGGAGCTGTTTTTT; cdr3_aa: CASSDGEAGELFF
d_call: NA; v_call: TRBV11-3; clone_size: NA; j_call: TRBJ2-5; cdr3_nt: TGTGCCAGCAATCCCGGGACCGGTACCGGGAGGACCCAGTACTTC; cdr3_aa: CASNPGTGTGRTQYF
d_call: NA; v_call: TRBV2; clone_size: NA; j_call: TRBJ1-1; cdr3_nt: TGTGCCAGCAGATATGCAGAAAACACTGAAGCTTTCTTT; cdr3_aa: CASRYAENTEAFF
d_call: TRBD1; v_call: TRBV12-3/TRBV12-4; clone_size: NA; j_call: TRBJ2-5; cdr3_nt: TGTGCCAGCAGGGTAGGACAGGTAGAGACCCAGTACTTC; cdr3_aa: CASRVGQVETQYF
d_call: NA; v_call: TRBV3-1/TRBV3-2; clone_size: NA; j_call: TRBJ2-1; cdr3_nt: TGTGCCAGCAGCCATCGCGGGGGCATATACAATGAGCAGTTCTTC; cdr3_aa: CASSHRGGIYNEQFF
d_call: NA; v_call: TRBV3-1/TRBV3-2; clone_size: NA; j_call: TRBJ2-5; cdr3_nt: TGTGCCAGCAGCCAAAGAACTAGGTTTCAGACCCAGTACTTC; cdr3_aa: CASSQRTRFQTQYF
d_call: TRBD1; v_call: TRBV6-6; clone_size: NA; j_call: TRBJ2-2; cdr3_nt: TGTGCCACGGGATCAGGGGGTTTCACCGGGGAGCTGTTTTTT; cdr3_aa: CATGSGGFTGELFF
d_call: TRBD1; v_call: TRBV25-1; clone_size: NA; j_call: TRBJ1-4; cdr3_nt: TGTGCCAGCAGCCGGGACAGGGGGCTAGGTAATGAAAAACTGTTTTTT; cdr3_aa: CASSRDRGLGNEKLFF
d_call: NA; v_call: TRBV7-2; clone_size: NA; j_call: TRBJ1-5; cdr3_nt: TGTGCCAGCAGCTCCGGACAAGGGGATCAGCCCCAGCATTTT; cdr3_aa: CASSSGQGDQPQHF
d_call: TRBD2; v_call: TRBV27; clone_size: few; j_call: TRBJ2-2; cdr3_nt: TGTGCCAGCCGTTATAGCGGGGGGGTCTCCGGGGAGCTGTTTTTT; cdr3_aa: CASRYSGGVSGELFF
d_call: NA; v_call: TRBV12-3/TRBV12-4; clone_size: NA; j_call: TRBJ2-3; cdr3_nt: TGTGCCAGCTACTTAACAGGTCCAGATACGCAGTATTTT; cdr3_aa: CASYLTGPDTQYF
d_call: TRBD1; v_call: TRBV12-3/TRBV12-4; clone_size: NA; j_call: TRBJ2-5; cdr3_nt: TGTGCCAGCACCGGACAGGGAAAAGAGACCCAGTACTTC; cdr3_aa: CASTGQGKETQYF
d_call: NA; v_call: TRBV4-2; clone_size: NA; j_call: TRBJ2-3; cdr3_nt: TGTGCCAGCAGCCAACCCGCGGGCGGGGGCCCCGATACGCAGTATTTT; cdr3_aa: CASSQPAGGGPDTQYF
d_call: TRBD2; v_call: TRBV5-1; clone_size: NA; j_call: TRBJ2-5; cdr3_nt: TGCGCCAGCAGCTTGGGCGGGGGGGTTCAAGAGACCCAGTACTTC; cdr3_aa: CASSLGGGVQETQYF
d_call: NA; v_call: TRBV7-9; clone_size: few; j_call: TRBJ2-7; cdr3_nt: TGTGCCAGCAGCTTAGCGCAGACAGTTTACGAGCAGTACTTC; cdr3_aa: CASSLAQTVYEQYF
d_call: NA; v_call: TRBV18; clone_size: NA; j_call: TRBJ2-5; cdr3_nt: TGTGCCAGCTCACCGGCGGGGACAGCTCTCCAAGAGACCCAGTACTTC; cdr3_aa: CASSPAGTALQETQYF
d_call: TRBD2; v_call: TRBV19; clone_size: once; j_call: TRBJ2-5; cdr3_nt: TGTGCCAGTACCCCATCGGGAGGGGCAGAGACCCAGTACTTC; cdr3_aa: CASTPSGGAETQYF
d_call: NA; v_call: TRBV6-6; clone_size: NA; j_call: TRBJ1-2; cdr3_nt: TGTGCCAGCAGGGACCGGGACAAAGGCTACACCTTC; cdr3_aa: CASRDRDKGYTF